One and the same sample provided the 27 T cell receptor beta chains below, sequenced in a study of shared clonotypes between healthy human individuals. Sequencing used immunoSEQ multiplex PCR; TCRdb keeps in-frame clones, though not all of them. The data show over a million clones, 95% to 97% seen once. The specimen was naive CD4+ T cells sorted from blood. The subset was: CD45RA+ positively selected. These TCRs come from a man aged 25 to 45 in good health.

V gene TRBV28 combines with J gene TRBJ2-1; 14 bases align to TRBD2. V dropped 5 bases and J dropped 11; count of bases not matched to a gene: 8. Germline CDR1 reads MDHEN; CDR2 reads SYDVKM. The CDR3 loop spans 15 amino acids. CDR3 nucleotide sequence: TGTGCCAGCAGTCCACCGGGACTAGCGGGAGACCAGCAGTTCTTC. The encoded protein is CASSPPGLAGDQQFF. Using reference TRBV28 and TRBJ2-1 for the parts outside the CDR3, the full variable domain is DVKVTQSSRYLVKRTGEKVFLECVQDMDHENMFWYRQDPGLGLRLIYFSYDVKMKEKGDIPEGYSVSREKKERFSLILESASTNQTSMYLCASSPPGLAGDQQFFGPGTRLTVL.

This clone was counted a single time. The V and J genes are TRBV27 and TRBJ2-5; perhaps TRBD1 as D (7 bases). V gave up 4 bases and J gave up 1 base, with 10 bases separating them. Germline values: CDR1 MNHEY, CDR2 SMNVEV (reference sequence). The CDR3 is made up of 14 amino acids. The CDR3 protein is CASSSGDSQETQYF. The CDR3 DNA follows: TGTGCCAGCAGTTCGGGGGACAGCCAAGAGACCCAGTACTTC.

The chain carries TRBV2 and TRBJ1-1; D remains unclear. With 1 base removed from V and 8 bases from J, the gap between germline ends came to 8 bases. CDR1 is SNHLY and CDR2 is FYNNEI in the germline V gene. The CDR3 consists of 12 residues. The CDR3 loop reads CASSEGGFEAFF. CDR3 DNA sequence: TGTGCCAGCAGTGAAGGAGGATTCGAAGCTTTCTTT.

CDR3 DNA: TGTGCCACCGAAAGCGCGGGACAGGTTGCTAACTATGGCTACACCTTC. It is translated as CATESAGQVANYGYTF. The chain carries TRBV28 and TRBJ1-2, with 8 bases identical to TRBD1. CDR1 is MDHEN and CDR2 is SYDVKM in the germline V gene. V shed 10 bases, J shed 0 bases, and the junction held 13 bases outside the gene matches. CDR3 length: 16 residues.

This rearrangement joins TRBV11-2 to TRBJ2-2; D is undetermined. The germline V gene has CDR1 SGHAT and CDR2 FQNNGV. The V and J ends lost 5 bases and 1 base respectively, with 11 bases between them. CDR3 length: 15 amino acids. The CDR3 DNA follows: TGTGCCAGCAGCGCCCGGGTCCTGAACACCGGGGAGCTGTTTTTT. It is translated as CASSARVLNTGELFF.

This chain's CDR3 is CASSTKGNGTGRVTGELFF. CDR3 nucleotides: TGTGCCAGCAGCACAAAGGGGAACGGGACAGGGAGAGTCACCGGGGAGCTGTTTTTT. V gene TRBV5-4 combines with J gene TRBJ2-2; 9 nucleotides line up with TRBD1. The CDR3 consists of 19 residues. V shed 4 bases and J 4 bases; nucleotides not matched to a gene: 17. Per the germline V gene, CDR1 is SGHNT and CDR2 is YYREEE (reference sequence).

This chain links TRBV4-3 with TRBJ1-1; D possibly corresponds to TRBD1 (6 bases). The CDR3 is 14 amino acids. Trimming cost V 3 bases and J 4 bases, with 12 bases left between them. Germline V gives CDR1 LGHNA, CDR2 YSLEER. The CDR3 sequence: CASSHRAGATEAFF. DNA for the CDR3: TGCGCCAGCAGCCATCGAGCAGGGGCCACTGAAGCTTTCTTT.

This chain joins TRBV4-3 and TRBJ1-2; D gene uncertain. Trimming took 4 bases from V and 4 from J, leaving 13 bases between them. The CDR3 totals 14 residues. Germline CDR1 LGHNA, CDR2 YSLEER. The CDR3 loop reads CASSPHGVLYGYTF. CDR3 bases: TGCGCCAGCAGCCCCCACGGGGTACTCTATGGCTACACCTTC.

CDR3 amino acids: CAWSGDRVLWNKNYEQYF. The CDR3 DNA reads as TGTGCCTGGAGTGGGGACAGGGTATTATGGAACAAGAACTACGAGCAGTACTTC. This sequence joins TRBV30 and TRBJ2-7; 9 nucleotides agree with TRBD1. With V trimmed by 1 base and J by 3 bases, 16 bases remained unmatched. The length of the CDR3 is 18 residues. Looked up from germline, CDR1 is GTSNPN and CDR2 is SVGIG (reference sequence).

This chain links TRBV27 with TRBJ1-1; D uncertain. V dropped 4 bases and J dropped 1 base, with 10 bases sitting between them. The CDR3 runs 14 residues. Germline CDR1 and CDR2: MNHEY and SMNVEV (reference sequence). CDR3 sequence reads: CASSWGPGNTEAFF. For the CDR3, the DNA is TGTGCCAGCAGTTGGGGTCCGGGGAACACTGAAGCTTTCTTT.

V gene TRBV6-4 combines with J gene TRBJ2-1; 10 bases agree with TRBD2. This CDR3 contains 15 residues. The J segment lost 3 bases and the V segment lost 3 bases, leaving 2 bases of the junction unmatched. Germline CDR1 is MRHNA and CDR2 is SNTAGT. The CDR3 is CASSETSGHYNEQFF. The CDR3 nucleotides read TGTGCCAGCAGTGAGACTAGCGGGCACTACAATGAGCAGTTCTTC.

This rearrangement joins TRBV18 to TRBJ2-2; 7 positions agree with TRBD1. Germline CDR1 KGHSH, CDR2 LQKENI. The length of the CDR3 is 16 residues. Trimming removed 0 bases from V and 6 bases from J; junction bases left unmatched: 7. DNA of the CDR3: TGTGCCAGCTCACCACCGACCAACAGGGGATCCGGGGAGCTGTTTTTT. Encoded protein: CASSPPTNRGSGELFF.

The chain carries TRBV11-2 and TRBJ2-7; D remains ambiguous. CDR3 length equals 15 residues. The germline V gene encodes CDR1 SGHAT and CDR2 FQNNGV. Trimming left V 5 bases short and J 2 bases short, with 16 bases between. CDR3: CASSLGRRSPYEQYF. As DNA, the CDR3 is TGTGCCAGCAGCCTCGGGCGTCGATCCCCCTACGAGCAGTACTTC.

The chain is built from TRBV25-1 and TRBJ1-1; D ambiguous. CDR3 length equals 15 residues. V dropped 1 base and J dropped 3 bases, with 12 bases sitting between them. CDR1 is MGHDK and CDR2 is SYGVNS in the germline V gene. The CDR3 spells CASSEWSTADTEAFF. The CDR3 DNA reads as TGTGCCAGCAGTGAATGGAGTACGGCGGACACTGAAGCTTTCTTT.

The count of this clone is one. The J gene is TRBJ2-1, the V gene TRBV19; tentatively, D is TRBD2 (5 bases). The CDR3 covers 15 residues. V shed 3 bases and J shed 5 bases, with 14 bases lying between them. Germline V gene lookup returns CDR1 LNHDA and CDR2 SQIVND (reference sequence). The DNA for the CDR3 is TGTGCCAGTAGTATGTCCTTGACTATCCACAATGAGCAGTTCTTC. Its protein product is CASSMSLTIHNEQFF.

The J gene is TRBJ1-5, the V gene TRBV28; D possibly corresponds to TRBD1 (5 bases). The CDR3 runs to 15 residues. CDR1 is MDHEN and CDR2 is SYDVKM in the germline V gene. V dropped 10 bases and J dropped 2 bases, with 18 bases sitting between them. CDR3 in amino acids: CATRGGSEGNQPQHF. The DNA for the CDR3 is TGTGCCACCCGCGGGGGGAGCGAGGGCAATCAGCCCCAGCATTTT.

The chain has TRBV27 and TRBJ2-1; TRBD2 agrees at 12 bases. V was pared by 3 bases and J by 0 bases, with 15 bases of the junction left unmatched. Germline CDR1 reads MNHEY; CDR2 reads SMNVEV (reference sequence). The length of the CDR3 is 21 residues. The CDR3 region is CASSLVHRLAGVGSSYNEQFF. In DNA form, the CDR3 reads TGTGCCAGCAGTTTGGTCCATCGACTAGCGGGAGTGGGAAGCTCCTACAATGAGCAGTTCTTC.

The count of this clone is one. The gene calls are TRBV2 and TRBJ1-5; D is unresolved. This CDR3 is built from 14 residues. V lost 7 bases and J 4 bases, leaving 14 bases between the germline ends. Germline CDR1 is SNHLY and CDR2 is FYNNEI. CDR3 sequence: CASILPQANQPQHF. The CDR3 coding sequence is TGTGCCAGCATTCTCCCCCAGGCAAATCAGCCCCAGCATTTT.

The rearrangement links TRBV28 to TRBJ2-1, with 7 bases identical to TRBD1. The CDR3 runs 18 residues. Germline-derived CDR1 and CDR2 are MDHEN and SYDVKM. J gave up 5 bases and V 2 bases, and 15 bases lay outside the gene matches. CDR3 sequence (DNA): TGTGCCAGCAGTTTACTCCCGACAGGGCCTAAAAGGGACAATGAGCAGTTCTTC. Protein: CASSLLPTGPKRDNEQFF.

This clone is a singleton in its sample. The rearrangement links TRBV10-3 to TRBJ1-2, with D maybe TRBD1 (5 bases). V was pared by 8 bases and J by 7 bases, with 20 bases between. The length of the CDR3 is 14 residues. In germline, CDR1 is ENHRY, CDR2 SYGVKD. Written as DNA, the CDR3 is TGTGCCATCGTCCCGGACTTACATGGGGGTGGCTACACCTTC. This translates into CAIVPDLHGGGYTF.

This clone was observed once. The chain carries TRBV27 and TRBJ1-1; TRBD1 might be the D (5 bases). V lost 9 bases, J lost 1 base, and 12 bases lay in between. The CDR3 extends over 13 amino acids. CDR1 and CDR2 from the germline V gene are MNHEY and SMNVEV (reference sequence). The CDR3 is CASGEGSNTEAFF. The CDR3 DNA reads TGTGCCAGTGGGGAGGGGTCGAACACTGAAGCTTTCTTT.

V is TRBV19 and J is TRBJ2-1; the match to TRBD2 covers 13 bases. Trimming at V came to 6 bases and at J to 6 bases, leaving 5 bases not matched to a gene. Per germline, CDR1 LNHDA and CDR2 SQIVND (reference sequence). There are 15 residues in the CDR3. The CDR3 nucleotides are TGTGCCAGTAGGAGAACTAGCGGGAGGGCCAATGAGCAGTTCTTC. This gives the protein CASRRTSGRANEQFF.

In DNA form, the CDR3 reads TGTGCCAGCAGTCCCCTCGGGACTCCAGGAAATACGCAGTATTTT. The encoded protein is CASSPLGTPGNTQYF. This rearrangement joins TRBV27 to TRBJ2-3; D perhaps matches TRBD2 (6 bases). V lost 5 bases and J lost 7, with 19 bases in between. From germline, CDR1 is MNHEY and CDR2 SMNVEV (reference sequence). CDR3 length equals 15 residues.

The genes are TRBV14 and TRBJ2-3; TRBD2 aligns across 7 bases. The germline gives CDR1 SGHDN, CDR2 FVKESK. The CDR3 runs 15 residues. V was clipped by 0 bases and J by 2 bases; unmatched bases: 2. CDR3 nucleotide sequence: TGTGCCAGCAGCCAAGATCGGGGGGTCACAGATACGCAGTATTTT. Translation gives CASSQDRGVTDTQYF.

The gene calls are TRBV5-5 and TRBJ2-3; perhaps TRBD1 as D (5 bases). Germline lookup yields CDR1 SGHKS and CDR2 YYEKEE (reference sequence). CDR3 length: 16 amino acids. Deletions cut 4 bases from V and 0 bases from J, with 15 bases between. The CDR3, as DNA: TGTGCCAGCAGCCCACAGGTGACGATTAGCACAGATACGCAGTATTTT. Encoded protein: CASSPQVTISTDTQYF.

The chain carries TRBV27 and TRBJ2-1; 11 bases fit TRBD2. The CDR3 spans 14 residues. V gave up 3 bases and J gave up 9 bases; unmatched junction bases: 4. Germline V gene data show CDR1 as MNHEY and CDR2 as SMNVEV (reference sequence). Here the CDR3 reads CASSFSGRAGEQFF. The CDR3 DNA reads as TGTGCCAGCAGTTTTAGCGGGAGGGCCGGTGAGCAGTTCTTC.

This clone was seen once. This chain joins TRBV29-1 and TRBJ1-1; no firm D call. Germline lookup yields CDR1 SQVTM and CDR2 ANQGSEA. This CDR3 spans 12 amino acids. V was shortened by 1 base and J by 1 base, with 4 bases between the two germline ends. CDR3 region: CSVEVKNTEAFF. The CDR3 region has the DNA TGCAGCGTTGAAGTGAAGAACACTGAAGCTTTCTTT.